A single sample is the source of the 14 T cell receptor beta chains below, sequenced in a study of cytomegalovirus exposure and HLA in healthy donors (dated by TCRdb to 2015 to 2018). Library method: the immunoSEQ multiplex PCR assay. The multiplex PCR relied on a mix of 60 forward primers for TCR Vbeta segments and 13 reverse primers for TCR Jbeta segments. Not all clones reach the TCRdb copy of this immuneACCESS table, which keeps in-frame sequences only. Checked studies attribute under half of the gap to unresolved V genes and leave the rest unexplained. A total of some 90,000 clones appear in this sample, about 80% of them only once. The ten largest clones take up approximately 5.1% of the sample. Sequenced sample: PBMCs. These receptors all come from a man under 40 in good health and CMV-seropositive.

The V and J genes are TRBV6-4 and TRBJ2-1; TRBD2 agrees at 9 bases. This CDR3 is built from 15 residues. CDR1 is MRHNA, CDR2 SNTAGT, per germline. With V trimmed by 4 bases and J by 8 bases, 9 bases remained unmatched. The CDR3 region is CASSASGTSSDEQFF. The CDR3 nucleotides are TGTGCCAGCAGTGCCTCCGGGACTAGCTCCGATGAGCAGTTCTTC.

This clone was picked up one time. This chain links TRBV6-5 with TRBJ2-1; D is undetermined. Trimming took off 6 bases at V and 6 bases at J, with 15 bases between the two ends. CDR1 and CDR2 (germline): MNHEY, SVGAGI. The CDR3 totals 14 residues. In nucleotides, the CDR3 is TGTGCCAGCAGCCGAGGATCACTTCTCAATGAGCAGTTCTTC. Amino acids: CASSRGSLLNEQFF.

This clone was counted once. The chain employs TRBV7-2 and TRBJ1-1, with D tentatively TRBD1 (6 bases). Germline assignment: CDR1 SGHTA and CDR2 FQGNSA. The germline V and J ends were trimmed by 3 bases and 0 bases, with 11 bases remaining between them. This CDR3 comprises 15 residues. CDR3 bases: TGTGCCAGCAGCTTCCAGGGGACGTTGAACACTGAAGCTTTCTTT. Protein: CASSFQGTLNTEAFF.

The rearrangement links TRBV2 to TRBJ1-1; no firm D call. CDR1 is SNHLY and CDR2 is FYNNEI in the germline V gene. Trimming stripped 0 bases from V and 10 bases from J, with 9 bases between. The CDR3 is 12 residues long. The CDR3 DNA sequence: TGTGCCAGCAGTGAAGCCGTCGGCGGAGCTTTCTTT. Translation gives CASSEAVGGAFF.

This clone was seen once. The genes are TRBV6-4 and TRBJ2-7; a weak D match, TRBD1 (5 bases). Trimming took off 0 bases at V and 5 bases at J, with 14 bases between the two ends. Germline CDR1 and CDR2: MRHNA and SNTAGT. CDR3 length equals 15 residues. This CDR3 is CASSDSKWGIHEQYV. The CDR3, as DNA: TGTGCCAGCAGTGACTCGAAGTGGGGCATCCACGAGCAGTACGTC.

This clone was observed at least ten times. This rearrangement joins TRBV19 to TRBJ1-2, with 7 nucleotides matching TRBD1. Trimming at V came to 5 bases and at J to 5 bases, leaving 5 bases not matched to a gene. Germline V gene sequence: CDR1 LNHDA, CDR2 SQIVND (reference sequence). The CDR3 contains 13 residues. CDR3 in amino acids: CASSDRVGYGYTF. CDR3 DNA sequence: TGTGCCAGTAGTGACAGGGTAGGGTATGGCTACACCTTC.

The gene calls are TRBV21-1 and TRBJ2-7; the table names TRBD2, a call not compared with the DNA. TRBV21-1 is termed a pseudogene. The CDR3 has 16 amino acids. The CDR3 DNA is TGTGCCAGCAGCAAAGACGGGACTAGCGGGGCACGAGAGCAGTACGTC. Translation: CASSKDGTSGAREQYV.

This clone has just a few counts. This chain connects TRBV6-1 to TRBJ1-2; perhaps TRBD1 as D (5 bases). This CDR3 is 15 amino acids long. CDR1 is MNHNS and CDR2 is SASEGT in the germline V gene. V dropped 3 bases and J dropped 4 bases, with 15 bases sitting between them. The CDR3 loop reads CASSDSGTFIYGYTF. The DNA for the CDR3 is TGTGCCAGCAGTGACTCTGGGACTTTCATCTATGGCTACACCTTC.

This chain connects TRBV7-9 to TRBJ1-3; no clear D gene. Germline-derived CDR1 and CDR2 are SEHNR and FQNEAQ (reference sequence). The CDR3 has 13 residues. Trimming removed 2 bases at V and 7 bases at J, with 9 bases between. The CDR3 spells CASSLLQMNTIYF. The CDR3 DNA sequence: TGTGCCAGCAGCTTACTGCAGATGAACACCATATATTTT.

The chain employs TRBV9 and TRBJ1-4; 8 positions agree with TRBD1. The CDR3 has 13 amino acids. The J segment lost 14 bases and the V segment lost 4 bases, leaving 10 bases of the junction unmatched. Germline CDR1 is SGDLS and CDR2 is YYNGEE. The CDR3 reads CASSPSSGTGLFF. The CDR3 region has the DNA TGTGCCAGCAGCCCCAGTTCCGGGACAGGTCTGTTTTTT.

The V and J genes are TRBV5-1 and TRBJ2-2, with 8 positions matching TRBD1. Losses at the gene ends were 4 bases for V and 5 bases for J; bases not matched to a gene: 7. Germline loops: CDR1 SGHRS, CDR2 YFSETQ. This CDR3 is built from 15 residues. CDR3 protein: CASSTGQGMTGELFF. The DNA for the CDR3 is TGCGCCAGCAGCACTGGACAGGGAATGACCGGGGAGCTGTTTTTT.

V is TRBV11-2 and J is TRBJ1-4, with a tentative D call TRBD1 (6 bases). CDR3 size: 16 residues. The V end was cut by 4 bases, the J end by 7 bases, with 19 bases between. The V gene's germline CDR1 is SGHAT and CDR2 FQNNGV. This chain's CDR3 is CASSYQRGARSEKLFF. The DNA for the CDR3 is TGTGCCAGCAGCTACCAGCGGGGGGCGAGGAGTGAAAAACTGTTTTTT.

The chain has TRBV19 and TRBJ1-1, with D possibly being TRBD1 (5 bases). CDR3 length: 12 residues. V was pared by 3 bases and J by 6 bases, with 8 bases between. Germline V CDR1 and CDR2: LNHDA, SQIVND (reference sequence). The CDR3 DNA reads as TGTGCCAGTAGTATGGGAGGGGCTGAAGCTTTCTTT. This codes for CASSMGGAEAFF.

This chain joins TRBV28 and TRBJ2-3; 10 bases map to TRBD2. Trimming took 6 bases from V and 6 from J; bases not matched to a gene: 6. Germline-derived CDR1 and CDR2 are MDHEN and SYDVKM. The CDR3 runs to 14 residues. CDR3 nucleotides: TGTGCCAGCAGATCCTTAGCGGGAGGCGATACGCAGTATTTT. Its translation is CASRSLAGGDTQYF.